This TCR beta chain was identified in a study of shared clonotypes between healthy human individuals. Sequencing was performed with immunoSEQ multiplex PCR; in TCRdb, only in-frame clones are kept and a portion is missing. Of some 470,000 clones listed, about three quarters are singletons. The study drew its donors from healthy HIV-negative adults without recent acute infections or vaccinations. Sequencing was carried out using PBMCs. The source is a woman aged 40 to 50 in good health. Some clones in this sample may be carry-over from other donors' samples.

CDR3 protein: CASSPGLGGGTGGNQPQHF. The CDR3 DNA is TGTGCCAGCTCACCGGGGCTGGGAGGCGGGACAGGGGGAAATCAGCCCCAGCATTTT. This rearrangement joins TRBV18 to TRBJ1-5, with 11 bases fitting TRBD1. Germline CDR1 is KGHSH and CDR2 is LQKENI. The CDR3 has 19 amino acids. Unmatched junction bases numbered 14, after V lost 3 bases and J lost 4 bases.